These T cell receptor beta chains were read from a single sample in a study of shared clonotypes between healthy human individuals. Only in-frame clones appear in the TCRdb table, and some are missing; sequencing was by immunoSEQ multiplex PCR. The sample includes about 2.2 million clones, just under 95% of them seen just once. Sequencing was carried out using naive CD8+ T cells from PBMCs. The receptors were gathered from a young man in good health. Some clones in this sample may be carry-over from other donors' samples. CDR3s include the opening cysteine and the closing phenylalanine or tryptophan. D genes are given only for firm matches. Clone size, where shown, is once, few, many, or a class for clones that have expanded.

TRBV27	TRBJ1-2	.	.	CASSLSPGAGVGGYTF	TGTGCCAGCAGTTTATCTCCGGGGGCCGGAGTAGGTGGCTACACCTTC
TRBV7-9	TRBJ2-7	.	.	CASKGSWEDEQYF	TGTGCCAGCAAAGGCTCGTGGGAGGACGAGCAGTACTTC
TRBV2	TRBJ2-7	.	.	CASTPWSSYEQYF	TGTGCCAGCACACCATGGAGCTCCTACGAGCAGTACTTC
TRBV6-7	TRBJ2-2	TRBD2	.	CASAPPLAGVTNTGELFF	TGTGCCAGCGCACCTCCACTAGCGGGAGTAACGAACACCGGGGAGCTGTTTTTT
TRBV9	TRBJ2-5	.	.	CASSALGGTQYF	TGTGCCAGCAGCGCGTTAGGGGGGACCCAGTACTTC
TRBV30	TRBJ2-3	.	.	CAWNRGDADTQYF	TGTGCCTGGAATCGTGGGGATGCAGATACGCAGTATTTT
TRBV13	TRBJ1-1	.	.	CASSLSGQGNTEAFF	TGTGCCAGCAGCTTATCTGGGCAGGGGAACACTGAAGCTTTCTTT
TRBV7-9	TRBJ2-1	TRBD2	.	CASVAGVGNEQFF	TGTGCCAGCGTAGCGGGAGTGGGGAATGAGCAGTTCTTC
TRBV7-9	TRBJ1-5	.	.	CASSFGGGDQPQHF	TGTGCCAGCAGCTTCGGTGGGGGGGATCAGCCCCAGCATTTT
TRBV5-1	TRBJ2-7	.	.	CASSNLATYEQYF	TGCGCCAGCAGTAATTTGGCTACCTACGAGCAGTACTTC
TRBV7-3	TRBJ2-3	TRBD2	.	CASSLGSGGGTDTQYF	TGTGCCAGCAGCTTAGGGTCGGGAGGAGGCACAGATACGCAGTATTTT
TRBV19	TRBJ2-7	TRBD1	once	CASSMGQGIYEQYF	TGTGCCAGTAGTATGGGACAGGGTATCTACGAGCAGTACTTC
TRBV27	TRBJ2-7	.	.	CASSPLRLDGPAYEQYF	TGTGCCAGCAGTCCACTCCGACTGGACGGACCCGCCTACGAGCAGTACTTC
TRBV5-5	TRBJ2-2	.	.	CASSLPADYGAGELFF	TGTGCCAGCAGCTTGCCAGCGGATTATGGGGCCGGGGAGCTGTTTTTT
TRBV7-9	TRBJ2-7	.	.	CASSLTGLSYEQYF	TGTGCCAGCAGCTTAACGGGACTCTCCTACGAGCAGTACTTC
TRBV25-1	TRBJ2-7	.	.	CASSEWHYEQYF	TGTGCCAGCAGTGAATGGCACTACGAGCAGTACTTC
TRBV6-5	TRBJ2-5	.	.	CASSYGGLQETQYF	TGTGCCAGCAGTTACGGTGGCTTACAAGAGACCCAGTACTTC
TRBV5-6	TRBJ2-1	.	.	CASSSRVRVTYNEQFF	TGTGCCAGCAGCTCAAGAGTCAGGGTAACCTACAATGAGCAGTTCTTC
TRBV7-3	TRBJ2-3	.	.	CASSSTVTDTQYF	TGTGCCAGCAGCTCAACCGTCACAGATACGCAGTATTTT
TRBV27	TRBJ2-3	.	.	CASSSTPVAFRTDTQYF	TGTGCCAGCTCCTCGACCCCAGTAGCGTTCCGCACAGATACGCAGTATTTT
TRBV25-1	TRBJ2-3	.	.	CASSALVDTSTDTQYF	TGTGCCAGCAGTGCCTTGGTGGATACTAGCACAGATACGCAGTATTTT
TRBV5-1	TRBJ2-2	.	.	CASSSQLATGELFF	TGCGCCAGCAGCTCGCAGTTGGCCACCGGGGAGCTGTTTTTT
TRBV7-9	TRBJ1-2	.	.	CASSLGGQVPGYTF	TGTGCCAGCAGCTTAGGGGGACAAGTCCCTGGCTACACCTTC
TRBV19	TRBJ1-1	TRBD1	.	CASSIGQGGEAFF	TGTGCCAGTAGTATTGGCCAGGGGGGGGAAGCTTTCTTT
TRBV27	TRBJ1-5	.	.	CASSYRVAQPQHF	TGTGCCAGCAGTTATAGGGTGGCTCAGCCCCAGCATTTT
TRBV2	TRBJ2-5	.	.	CASLGVPSANGGETQYF	TGTGCCAGCCTTGGGGTGCCTAGCGCCAACGGTGGGGAGACCCAGTACTTC
TRBV9	TRBJ1-2	.	.	CASSAGYYGYTF	TGTGCCAGCAGCGCGGGGTACTATGGCTACACCTTC
TRBV6-5	TRBJ1-2	.	few	CASSYLEGPGGYTF	TGTGCCAGCAGTTACTTAGAGGGGCCAGGGGGCTACACCTTC
TRBV5-8	TRBJ2-1	.	.	CASSPNRGSSYNEQFF	TGTGCCAGCAGCCCTAATAGGGGGAGCTCCTACAATGAGCAGTTCTTC
TRBV10-3	TRBJ1-5	.	.	CAISEPPWGNQPQHF	TGTGCCATCAGTGAGCCACCCTGGGGCAATCAGCCCCAGCATTTT
TRBV27	TRBJ2-2	.	once	CASSLGAGRGRRELFF	TGTGCCAGCAGTTTAGGGGCGGGACGGGGGCGGCGGGAGCTGTTTTTT
TRBV28	TRBJ1-1	.	.	CASSFDRNTEAFF	TGTGCCAGCAGCTTCGACAGAAACACTGAAGCTTTCTTT
TRBV5-6	TRBJ1-1	.	.	CASSLVGIRTEAFF	TGTGCCAGCAGCTTGGTGGGCATTCGGACTGAAGCTTTCTTT
TRBV4-3	TRBJ2-5	.	.	CASSQTSGIKETQYF	TGCGCCAGCAGTCAGACAAGTGGAATAAAAGAGACCCAGTACTTC
TRBV11-3	TRBJ2-1	TRBD2	.	CASSQRTSGSGVEQFF	TGTGCCAGCAGCCAGCGGACTAGCGGGTCAGGGGTTGAGCAGTTCTTC
TRBV10-3	TRBJ1-5	TRBD1	.	CAISESTGWDQPQHF	TGTGCCATCAGTGAGTCGACAGGGTGGGATCAGCCCCAGCATTTT
TRBV5-5	TRBJ2-7	.	.	CASSLISGSYEQYF	TGTGCCAGCAGCTTAATCTCGGGATCCTACGAGCAGTACTTC
TRBV5-1	TRBJ1-3	.	.	CASSLEGVSYSGNTIYF	TGCGCCAGCAGCTTGGAGGGGGTCTCCTACTCTGGAAACACCATATATTTT
TRBV27	TRBJ2-6	.	.	CASSFPGANVLTF	TGTGCCAGCAGTTTCCCTGGGGCCAACGTCCTGACTTTC
TRBV6-1	TRBJ2-7	.	.	CASSEGLISYEQYF	TGTGCCAGCAGTGAAGGTTTGATTTCCTACGAGCAGTACTTC
TRBV29-1	TRBJ2-7	.	.	CSVEDASVEQYF	TGCAGCGTTGAAGATGCTTCTGTCGAGCAGTACTTC
TRBV9	TRBJ1-5	TRBD1	.	CASSGTGGQPQHF	TGTGCCAGCAGCGGGACAGGGGGACAGCCCCAGCATTTT
TRBV28	TRBJ2-7	TRBD2	.	CASSYSGLADYYEQYF	TGTGCCAGCAGTTACTCCGGACTAGCGGATTACTACGAGCAGTACTTC
TRBV5-1	TRBJ2-1	.	few	CASSFTGYNEQFF	TGCGCCAGCAGCTTTACAGGGTACAATGAGCAGTTCTTC
TRBV11-2	TRBJ1-5	TRBD1	.	CASSRTGDSNQPQHF	TGTGCCAGCAGTCGGACAGGGGACAGCAATCAGCCCCAGCATTTT
TRBV5-1	TRBJ2-2	.	.	CASSLAGIKAANTGELFF	TGCGCCAGCAGCTTGGCGGGAATCAAAGCGGCAAACACCGGGGAGCTGTTTTTT